This T cell receptor (beta chain) was identified in a study of prognosis after radiotherapy for stage I lung cancer. As for the study in general: SBRT was given in 3 to 5 fractions at a biologically effective dose of at least 100 Gy as radiotherapy.

About this clonotype itself: Its target is not known.

Two sampling time points were used, and about 5.9 milliliters of peripheral blood were drawn at each. The CDR3 spans 15 residues. V lost 4 bases and J lost 4; bases outside the gene matches: 9. Germline-derived CDR1 and CDR2 are SGHAT and FQNNGV. Study-wide points: Patients who had metastases reportedly showed TRBV and TRBJ gene usage that varied from that of patients who did not.

Amplification of the TCR beta CDR3 (from genomic DNA) was done by two-round multiplex PCR. First-round PCR employed TRBV- and TRBJ-specific primers for each gene. TCRdb re-derived calls from the multiplex PCR reads in MiXCR, one entry per CDR3 protein. The sample includes about 22,000 distinct CDR3 sequences, approximately 39% of them seen just once. Sequences were derived from PBMCs, sampled before or after stereotactic body radiation therapy (not recorded which). The receptor's source is a donor over 45 with non-small cell lung cancer. The chain has TRBV11-2 and TRBJ2-7, with TRBD2 matching 8 bases. The DNA of the CDR3 is TGTGCCAGCAGCTGGGGGCGGGGGGTCCCTTACGAGCAGTACTTC. Translation gives CASSWGRGVPYEQYF.